These T cell receptor beta chains were read from a single sample in a study of T cell changes during pregnancy in multiple sclerosis. Profiling relied on immunoSEQ multiplex PCR, and the TCRdb table lists in-frame clones only, not all of them. The sample contains 85,000 to 130,000 clones, 90% to 95% of which appear only once. Sample: peripheral blood, taken before pregnancy. The receptors were gathered from a female donor with multiple sclerosis, enrolled in a pregnancy study. CDR3s include the opening cysteine and the closing phenylalanine or tryptophan. The order of the fields is V gene, J gene, D gene, clone size, CDR3 protein, CDR3 DNA. The D gene is left open where the match is weak. Rows give clone size only sometimes, using once, few, many, or a class for an expanded clone.

V: TRBV6-1
J: TRBJ2-7
D: TRBD1
size: .
CDR3: CASSEGRTGYYEQYF
DNA: TGTGCCAGCAGTGAAGGCAGGACAGGATACTACGAGCAGTACTTC

V: TRBV29-1
J: TRBJ2-1
D: TRBD1
size: .
CDR3: CSGRDRGLNEQFF
DNA: TGCAGCGGCCGGGACAGGGGCCTCAATGAGCAGTTCTTC

V: TRBV6-5
J: TRBJ1-4
D: TRBD1
size: once
CDR3: CASSYSWGQYEKLFF
DNA: TGTGCCAGCAGTTACTCGTGGGGACAGTATGAAAAACTGTTTTTT

V: TRBV6-5
J: TRBJ1-1
D: .
size: .
CDR3: CASSYRSAGVRTEAFF
DNA: TGTGCCAGCAGTTACAGGTCGGCAGGGGTGAGGACTGAAGCTTTCTTT

V: TRBV27
J: TRBJ2-1
D: .
size: .
CDR3: CASSFLGPIYNEQFF
DNA: TGTGCCAGCAGTTTTCTGGGCCCGATATACAATGAGCAGTTCTTC

V: TRBV4-3
J: TRBJ2-1
D: TRBD2
size: .
CDR3: CASSQEDGLAGYEQFF
DNA: TGCGCCAGCAGCCAAGAGGACGGACTAGCGGGATATGAGCAGTTCTTC

V: TRBV28
J: TRBJ2-7
D: TRBD2
size: once
CDR3: CASSLTLGTSGSLLSYEQYF
DNA: TGTGCCAGCAGTCTAACCCTCGGGACTAGCGGGAGCCTCCTCTCCTACGAGCAGTACTTC

V: TRBV27
J: TRBJ2-5
D: .
size: .
CDR3: CASSPGTRQETQYF
DNA: TGTGCCAGCAGCCCCGGGACACGCCAAGAGACCCAGTACTTC

V: TRBV4-3
J: TRBJ1-2
D: .
size: .
CDR3: CASSQQNTGNYGYTF
DNA: TGCGCCAGCAGCCAACAAAACACGGGGAACTATGGCTACACCTTC

V: TRBV18
J: TRBJ2-1
D: TRBD2
size: .
CDR3: CASSPPGLAGPNEQFF
DNA: TGTGCCAGCTCACCACCGGGGCTAGCGGGACCCAATGAGCAGTTCTTC

V: TRBV2
J: TRBJ2-7
D: .
size: .
CDR3: CASSEGPEQYF
DNA: TGTGCCAGCAGTGAGGGGCCTGAGCAGTACTTC

V: TRBV29-1
J: TRBJ2-6
D: .
size: .
CDR3: CSVPRGAGEPGANVLTF
DNA: TGCAGCGTTCCCCGGGGGGCGGGAGAGCCCGGGGCCAACGTCCTGACTTTC

V: TRBV28
J: TRBJ1-3
D: .
size: .
CDR3: CASSLSQGISGNTIYF
DNA: TGTGCCAGCAGTTTATCCCAGGGGATCTCTGGAAACACCATATATTTT

V: TRBV16
J: TRBJ2-5
D: .
size: .
CDR3: CASSPRPMRETQYF
DNA: TGTGCCAGCAGCCCCCGCCCAATGCGGGAGACCCAGTACTTC

V: TRBV6-1
J: TRBJ2-1
D: TRBD2
size: .
CDR3: CASSEEREYNEQFF
DNA: TGTGCCAGCAGTGAAGAGCGGGAGTACAATGAGCAGTTCTTC

V: TRBV2
J: TRBJ1-1
D: .
size: .
CDR3: CASSEAMGHIEAFF
DNA: TGTGCCAGCAGTGAAGCTATGGGACACATAGAAGCTTTCTTT

V: TRBV27
J: TRBJ2-5
D: TRBD1
size: .
CDR3: CASSWGTGETQYF
DNA: TGTGCCAGCAGTTGGGGGACAGGGGAGACCCAGTACTTC

V: TRBV5-1
J: TRBJ2-7
D: TRBD1
size: once
CDR3: CASSLLGQEIFEQYF
DNA: TGCGCCAGCAGCTTACTGGGACAGGAAATCTTCGAGCAGTACTTC

V: TRBV6-6
J: TRBJ2-1
D: TRBD2
size: .
CDR3: CASSQPAGEQFF
DNA: TGTGCCAGCAGTCAGCCAGCGGGGGAGCAGTTCTTC

V: TRBV4-1
J: TRBJ2-6
D: .
size: .
CDR3: CASSLRQASSGANVLTF
DNA: TGCGCCAGCAGCCTCCGACAGGCAAGCTCTGGGGCCAACGTCCTGACTTTC

V: TRBV5-6
J: TRBJ2-1
D: TRBD1
size: .
CDR3: CASSLLSGQGAYNEQFF
DNA: TGTGCCAGCAGCTTGTTATCTGGACAGGGGGCCTACAATGAGCAGTTCTTC

V: TRBV23-1
J: TRBJ1-3
D: TRBD1
size: few
CDR3: CASSQATDRDSGNTIYF
DNA: TGCGCCAGCAGTCAGGCTACGGACAGGGACTCTGGAAACACCATATATTTT

V: TRBV7-9
J: TRBJ1-1
D: .
size: .
CDR3: CASSLGSGEEAEAFF
DNA: TGTGCCAGCAGCTTAGGCTCAGGGGAAGAAGCCGAAGCTTTCTTT

V: TRBV7-7
J: TRBJ2-1
D: .
size: .
CDR3: CASSFKSGSEQFF
DNA: TGTGCCAGCAGCTTTAAGTCGGGTAGTGAGCAGTTCTTC

V: TRBV30
J: TRBJ1-4
D: .
size: .
CDR3: CAWSMLGEKLFF
DNA: TGTGCCTGGAGTATGTTGGGCGAAAAACTGTTTTTT

V: TRBV6-1
J: TRBJ2-6
D: .
size: .
CDR3: CASSDFPWANVLTF
DNA: TGTGCCAGCAGTGACTTCCCCTGGGCCAACGTCCTGACTTTC

V: TRBV9
J: TRBJ2-7
D: .
size: .
CDR3: CASSVDGYEQYF
DNA: TGTGCCAGCAGCGTAGACGGGTACGAGCAGTACTTC

V: TRBV5-4
J: TRBJ1-2
D: TRBD1
size: .
CDR3: CASSPDRGPGNGYTF
DNA: TGTGCCAGCAGCCCGGACAGGGGGCCGGGGAATGGCTACACCTTC

V: TRBV9
J: TRBJ1-3
D: .
size: .
CDR3: CASSVTTGTSSGNTIYF
DNA: TGTGCCAGCAGCGTAACCACAGGAACCTCCTCTGGAAACACCATATATTTT

V: TRBV28
J: TRBJ1-2
D: TRBD1
size: .
CDR3: CASSRQGLQGYTF
DNA: TGTGCCAGCAGTCGACAGGGTCTGCAGGGCTACACCTTC

V: TRBV5-1
J: TRBJ1-2
D: .
size: .
CDR3: CASRTTTGLAGYTF
DNA: TGCGCCAGCAGGACAACGACAGGTCTCGCTGGCTACACCTTC

V: TRBV7-9
J: TRBJ2-4
D: .
size: .
CDR3: CASSSTDNRESWDF
DNA: TGTGCCAGCAGCTCAACCGACAACAGGGAATCGTGGGACTTC

V: TRBV23-1
J: TRBJ1-4
D: .
size: .
CDR3: CASSHTGQPTNEKLFF
DNA: TGCGCCAGCAGTCACACCGGACAGCCAACTAATGAAAAACTGTTTTTT

V: TRBV6-1
J: TRBJ2-3
D: TRBD2
size: .
CDR3: CASSEIGLAVADTQYF
DNA: TGTGCCAGCAGTGAAATTGGACTAGCGGTCGCAGATACGCAGTATTTT

V: TRBV5-4
J: TRBJ2-2
D: .
size: .
CDR3: CASSGTEAGELFF
DNA: TGTGCCAGCAGCGGAACAGAAGCCGGGGAGCTGTTTTTT

V: TRBV7-2
J: TRBJ1-2
D: .
size: .
CDR3: CASLGGNYGYTF
DNA: TGTGCCAGCTTGGGGGGGAACTATGGCTACACCTTC